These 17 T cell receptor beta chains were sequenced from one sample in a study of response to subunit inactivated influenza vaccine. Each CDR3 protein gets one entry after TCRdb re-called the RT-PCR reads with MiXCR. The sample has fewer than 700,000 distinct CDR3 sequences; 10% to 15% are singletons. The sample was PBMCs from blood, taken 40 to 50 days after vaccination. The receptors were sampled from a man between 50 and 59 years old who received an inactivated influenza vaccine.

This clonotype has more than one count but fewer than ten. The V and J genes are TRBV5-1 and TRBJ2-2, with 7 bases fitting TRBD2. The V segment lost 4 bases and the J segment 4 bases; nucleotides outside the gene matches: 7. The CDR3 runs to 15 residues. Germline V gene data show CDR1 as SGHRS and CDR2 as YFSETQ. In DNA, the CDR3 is TGCGCCAGCAGCGAGCTAGCGGATGTCACCGGGGAGCTGTTTTTT. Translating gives CASSELADVTGELFF. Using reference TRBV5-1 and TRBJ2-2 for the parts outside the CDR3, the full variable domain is KAGVTQTPRYLIKTRGQQVTLSCSPISGHRSVSWYQQTPGQGLQFLFEYFSETQRNKGNFPGRFSGRQFSNSRSEMNVSTLELGDSALYLCASSELADVTGELFFGEGSRLTVL.

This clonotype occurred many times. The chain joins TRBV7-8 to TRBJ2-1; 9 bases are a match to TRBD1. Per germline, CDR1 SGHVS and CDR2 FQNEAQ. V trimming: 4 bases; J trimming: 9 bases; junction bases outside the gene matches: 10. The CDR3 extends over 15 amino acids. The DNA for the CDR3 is TGTGCCAGCAGCTCGGCCGGGACAGGGACGCTTGAGCAGTTCTTC. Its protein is CASSSAGTGTLEQFF.

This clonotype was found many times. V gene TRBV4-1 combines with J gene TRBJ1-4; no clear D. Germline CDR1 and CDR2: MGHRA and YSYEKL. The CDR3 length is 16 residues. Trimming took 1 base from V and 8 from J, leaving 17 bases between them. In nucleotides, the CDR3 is TGCGCCAGCAGCCAAGCCGTCGACCTGCGGGAGGAAAAACTGTTTTTT. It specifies CASSQAVDLREEKLFF.

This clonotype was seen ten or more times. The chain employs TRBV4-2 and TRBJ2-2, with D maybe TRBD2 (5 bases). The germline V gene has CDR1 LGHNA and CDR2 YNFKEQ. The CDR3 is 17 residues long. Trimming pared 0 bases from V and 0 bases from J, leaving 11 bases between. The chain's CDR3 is CASSQDKSGSNTGELFF. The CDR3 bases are TGTGCCAGCAGCCAAGATAAAAGCGGCTCGAACACCGGGGAGCTGTTTTTT.

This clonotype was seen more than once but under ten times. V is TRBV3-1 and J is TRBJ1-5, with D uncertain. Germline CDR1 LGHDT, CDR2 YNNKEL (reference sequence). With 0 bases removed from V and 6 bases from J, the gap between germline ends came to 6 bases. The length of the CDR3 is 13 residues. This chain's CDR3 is CASSQDLAQPQHF. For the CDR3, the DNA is TGTGCCAGCAGCCAAGATTTGGCTCAGCCCCAGCATTTT. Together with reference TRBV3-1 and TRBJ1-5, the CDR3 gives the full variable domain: DTAVSQTPKYLVTQMGNDKSIKCEQNLGHDTMYWYKQDSKKFLKIMFSYNNKELIINETVPNRFSPKSPDKAHLNLHINSLELGDSAVYFCASSQDLAQPQHFGDGTRLSIL.

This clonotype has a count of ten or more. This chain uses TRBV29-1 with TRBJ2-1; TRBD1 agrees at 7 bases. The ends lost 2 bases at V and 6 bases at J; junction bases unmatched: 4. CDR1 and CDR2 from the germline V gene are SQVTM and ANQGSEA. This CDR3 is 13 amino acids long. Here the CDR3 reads CSVEKGASNEQFF. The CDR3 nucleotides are TGCAGCGTTGAAAAGGGGGCAAGCAATGAGCAGTTCTTC.

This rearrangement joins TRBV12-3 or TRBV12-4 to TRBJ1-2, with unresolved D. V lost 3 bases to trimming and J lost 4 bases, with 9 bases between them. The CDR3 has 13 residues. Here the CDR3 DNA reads TGTGCCAGCAGTTTTAGGCATGTCTATGGCTACACCTTC. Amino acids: CASSFRHVYGYTF.

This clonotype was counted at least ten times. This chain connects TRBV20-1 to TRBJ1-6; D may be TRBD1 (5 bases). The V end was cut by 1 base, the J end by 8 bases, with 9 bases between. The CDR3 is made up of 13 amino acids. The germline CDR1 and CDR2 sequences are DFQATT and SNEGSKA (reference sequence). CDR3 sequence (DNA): TGCAGTGCTAGAGGTGCAGGGTATTCACCCCTCCACTTT. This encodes CSARGAGYSPLHF.

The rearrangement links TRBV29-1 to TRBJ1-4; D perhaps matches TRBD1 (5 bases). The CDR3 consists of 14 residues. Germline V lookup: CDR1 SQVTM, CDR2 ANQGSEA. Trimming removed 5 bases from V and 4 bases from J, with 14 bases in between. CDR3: CSVTAGAYNEKLFF. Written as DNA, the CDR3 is TGCAGCGTTACTGCCGGGGCCTATAATGAAAAACTGTTTTTT.

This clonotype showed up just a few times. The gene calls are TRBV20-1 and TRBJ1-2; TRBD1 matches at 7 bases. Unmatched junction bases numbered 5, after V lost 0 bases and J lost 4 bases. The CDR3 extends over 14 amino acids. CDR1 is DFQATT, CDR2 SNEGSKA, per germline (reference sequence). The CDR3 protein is CSARDRTGSYGYTF. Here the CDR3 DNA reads TGCAGTGCTAGAGATCGGACAGGCTCCTATGGCTACACCTTC.

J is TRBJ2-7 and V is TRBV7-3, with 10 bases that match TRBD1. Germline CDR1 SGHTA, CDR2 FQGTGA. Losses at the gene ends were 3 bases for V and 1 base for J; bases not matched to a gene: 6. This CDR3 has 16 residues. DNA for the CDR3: TGTGCCAGCAGCTTTCCGGCGGGACAGGGGTCCTACGAGCAGTACTTC. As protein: CASSFPAGQGSYEQYF.

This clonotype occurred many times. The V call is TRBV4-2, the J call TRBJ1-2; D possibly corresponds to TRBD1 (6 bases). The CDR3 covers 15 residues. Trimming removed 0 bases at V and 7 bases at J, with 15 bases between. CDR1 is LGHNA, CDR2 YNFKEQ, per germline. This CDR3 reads CASSQESGGQVGYTF. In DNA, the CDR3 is TGTGCCAGCAGCCAAGAGAGCGGGGGCCAAGTTGGCTACACCTTC.

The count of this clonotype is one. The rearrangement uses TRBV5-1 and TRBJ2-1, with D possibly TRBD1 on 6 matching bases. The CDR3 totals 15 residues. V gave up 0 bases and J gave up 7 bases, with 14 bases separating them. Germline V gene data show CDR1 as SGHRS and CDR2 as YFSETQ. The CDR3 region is CASSLGATGSNEQFF. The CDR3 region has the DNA TGCGCCAGCAGCTTGGGGGCCACAGGGTCAAATGAGCAGTTCTTC.

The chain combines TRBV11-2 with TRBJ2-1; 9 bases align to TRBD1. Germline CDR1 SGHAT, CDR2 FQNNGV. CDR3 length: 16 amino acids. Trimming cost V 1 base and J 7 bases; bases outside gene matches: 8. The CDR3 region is CASSLGRGQGWNEQFF. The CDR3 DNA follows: TGTGCCAGCAGCTTAGGTCGAGGACAGGGGTGGAATGAGCAGTTCTTC.

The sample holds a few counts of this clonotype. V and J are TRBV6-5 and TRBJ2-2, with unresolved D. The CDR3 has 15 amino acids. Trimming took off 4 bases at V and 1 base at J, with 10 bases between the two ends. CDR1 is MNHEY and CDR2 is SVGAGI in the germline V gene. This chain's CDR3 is CASSFPRLNTGELFF. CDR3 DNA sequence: TGTGCCAGCAGTTTTCCTCGATTGAACACCGGGGAGCTGTTTTTT.

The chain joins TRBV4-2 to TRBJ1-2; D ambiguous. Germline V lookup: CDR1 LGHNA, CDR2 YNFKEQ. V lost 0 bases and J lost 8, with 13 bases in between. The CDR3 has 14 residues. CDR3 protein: CASSQDSGWRGYTF. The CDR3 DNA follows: TGTGCCAGCAGCCAAGATTCAGGATGGCGCGGCTACACCTTC.

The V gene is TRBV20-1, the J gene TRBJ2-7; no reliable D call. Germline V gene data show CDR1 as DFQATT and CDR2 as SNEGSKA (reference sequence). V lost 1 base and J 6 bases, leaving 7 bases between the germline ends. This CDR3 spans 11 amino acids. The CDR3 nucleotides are TGCAGTGCTAGAGTGGGTTCCGAGCAGTACTTC. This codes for CSARVGSEQYF.